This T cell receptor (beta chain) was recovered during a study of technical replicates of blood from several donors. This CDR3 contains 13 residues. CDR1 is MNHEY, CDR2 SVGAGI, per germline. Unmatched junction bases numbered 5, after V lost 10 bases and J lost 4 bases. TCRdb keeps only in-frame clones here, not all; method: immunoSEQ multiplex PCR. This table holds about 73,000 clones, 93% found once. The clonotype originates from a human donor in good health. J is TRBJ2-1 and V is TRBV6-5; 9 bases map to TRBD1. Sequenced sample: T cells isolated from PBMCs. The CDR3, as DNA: TGTGCCACGACAGGGGGGGGGTACAATGAGCAGTTCTTC. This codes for CATTGGGYNEQFF.